This T cell receptor beta chain was documented in a study of T cells expressing NK-cell markers. A note on this clonotype: Its antigen remains unknown.

Study outcomes and limitations: Dominant NKG2C+ clonotypes accounted for roughly 1.0-7.0% of CD8+ T cells in about six donors.

5'RACE template switching with UMIs generated TCR beta cDNA. Each CDR3 protein gets one entry in TCRdb, which reprocessed the 5' RACE reads and gives no DNA. The sample has a few hundred thousand distinct CDR3 sequences. Sequenced sample: blood T cells: a sorted CD56 or NKG2C T cell subset, CD4+ or CD8+ T cells, or bulk PBMC T cells (not recorded which). This TCR was recovered from a man aged 18-70 years in good health.

Here the CDR3 reads CASSLYRQANTGELFF. The chain couples TRBV7-2 to TRBJ2-2. CDR3 length: 16 amino acids. Looked up from germline, CDR1 is SGHTA and CDR2 is FQGNSA.